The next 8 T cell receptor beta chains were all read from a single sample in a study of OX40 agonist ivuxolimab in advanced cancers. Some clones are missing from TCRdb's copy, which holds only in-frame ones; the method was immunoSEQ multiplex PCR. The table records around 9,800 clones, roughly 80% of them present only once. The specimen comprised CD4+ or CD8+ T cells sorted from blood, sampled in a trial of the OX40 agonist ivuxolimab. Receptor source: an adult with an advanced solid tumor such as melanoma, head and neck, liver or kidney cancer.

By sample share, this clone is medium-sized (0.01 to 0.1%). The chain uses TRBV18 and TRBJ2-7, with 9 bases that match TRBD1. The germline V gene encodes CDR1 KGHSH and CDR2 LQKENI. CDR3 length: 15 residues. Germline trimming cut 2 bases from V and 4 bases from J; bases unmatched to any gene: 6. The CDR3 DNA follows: TGTGCCAGCTCACCAGGCGGGACAGGGCGTTACGAGCAGTACTTC. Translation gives CASSPGGTGRYEQYF. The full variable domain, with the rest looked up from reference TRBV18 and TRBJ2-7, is NAGVMQNPRHLVRRRGQEARLRCSPMKGHSHVYWYRQLPEEGLKFMVYLQKENIIDESGMPKERFSAEFPKEGPSILRIQQVVRGDSAAYFCASSPGGTGRYEQYFGPGTRLTVT.

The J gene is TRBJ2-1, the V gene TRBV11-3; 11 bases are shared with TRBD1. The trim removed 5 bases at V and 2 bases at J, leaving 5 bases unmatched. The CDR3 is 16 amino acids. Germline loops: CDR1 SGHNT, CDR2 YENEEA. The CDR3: CASSRGTGGPYNEQFF. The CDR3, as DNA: TGTGCCAGCAGCCGGGGGACAGGGGGGCCCTACAATGAGCAGTTCTTC.

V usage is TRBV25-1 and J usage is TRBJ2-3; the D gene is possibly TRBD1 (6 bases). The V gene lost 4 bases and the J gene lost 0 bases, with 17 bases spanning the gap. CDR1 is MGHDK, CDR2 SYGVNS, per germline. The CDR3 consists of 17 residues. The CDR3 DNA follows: TGTGCCAGCAGTGGTCGGGACATCTTTTACAGCACAGATACGCAGTATTTT. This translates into CASSGRDIFYSTDTQYF. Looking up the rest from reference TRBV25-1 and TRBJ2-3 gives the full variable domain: EADIYQTPRYLVIGTGKKITLECSQTMGHDKMYWYQQDPGMELHLIHYSYGVNSTEKGDLSSESTVSRIRTEHFPLTLESARPSHTSQYLCASSGRDIFYSTDTQYFGPGTRLTVL.

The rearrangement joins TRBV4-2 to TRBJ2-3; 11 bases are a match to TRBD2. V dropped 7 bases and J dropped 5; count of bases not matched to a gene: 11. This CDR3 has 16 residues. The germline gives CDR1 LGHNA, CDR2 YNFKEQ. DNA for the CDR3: TGTGCCAGCAACGAAGTAGCGGGAGGGCCTGGAGATACGCAGTATTTT. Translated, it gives CASNEVAGGPGDTQYF.

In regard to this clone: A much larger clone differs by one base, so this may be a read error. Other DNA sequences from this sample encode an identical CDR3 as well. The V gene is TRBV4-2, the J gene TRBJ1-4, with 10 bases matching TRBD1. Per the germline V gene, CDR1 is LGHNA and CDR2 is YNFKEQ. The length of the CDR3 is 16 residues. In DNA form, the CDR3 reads TGTGCCAGCAGCCAAGTTGCCGGGACAGGGGCCGAAAAACTATTTTTT. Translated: CASSQVAGTGAEKLFF.

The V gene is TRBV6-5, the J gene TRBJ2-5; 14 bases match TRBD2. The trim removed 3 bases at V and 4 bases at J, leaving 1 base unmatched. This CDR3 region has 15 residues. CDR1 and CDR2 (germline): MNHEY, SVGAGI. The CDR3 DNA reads TGTGCCAGCAGTTATGGGACTAGCGGGAGAGAGACCCAGTACTTC. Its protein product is CASSYGTSGRETQYF.

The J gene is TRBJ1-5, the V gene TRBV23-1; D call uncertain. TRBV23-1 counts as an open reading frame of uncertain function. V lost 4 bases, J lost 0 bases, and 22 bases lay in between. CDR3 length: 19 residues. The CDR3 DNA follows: TGCGCCAGCAGTCCTCGACCTGATAATCTGTCTTATAGCAATCAGCCCCAGCATTTT. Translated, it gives CASSPRPDNLSYSNQPQHF.

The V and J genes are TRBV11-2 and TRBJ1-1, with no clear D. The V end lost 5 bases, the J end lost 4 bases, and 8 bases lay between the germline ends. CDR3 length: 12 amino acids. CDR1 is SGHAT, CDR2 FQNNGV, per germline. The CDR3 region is CASSTPTTEAFF. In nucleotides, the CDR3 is TGTGCCAGCAGCACCCCCACCACTGAAGCTTTCTTT. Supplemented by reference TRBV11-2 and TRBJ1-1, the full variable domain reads EAGVAQSPRYKIIEKRQSVAFWCNPISGHATLYWYQQILGQGPKLLIQFQNNGVVDDSQLPKDRFSAERLKGVDSTLKIQPAKLEDSAVYLCASSTPTTEAFFGQGTRLTVV.